The 10 T cell receptor beta chains given below trace back to one sample, sequenced in a study of cytomegalovirus exposure and HLA in healthy donors. Both 60 Vbeta primers and 13 Jbeta primers went into the PCR. Assay used: immunoSEQ multiplex PCR; TCRdb lists only in-frame clones, some missing. The sample yields approximately 150,000 clones, over 60% seen once. Sequencing input: PBMCs. The receptors come from a man aged 35-49 years in good health and CMV-seronegative.

This chain joins TRBV30 and TRBJ1-5; 10 bases match TRBD1. Germline V gene sequence: CDR1 GTSNPN, CDR2 SVGIG (reference sequence). Losses at the gene ends were 1 base for V and 0 bases for J; bases not matched to a gene: 18. The CDR3 runs 21 residues. The CDR3 reads CAWSARREFWGQGNSNQPQHF. The DNA of the CDR3 is TGTGCCTGGAGTGCCAGACGAGAATTCTGGGGACAGGGGAATAGCAATCAGCCCCAGCATTTT.

This clone has just one count. The chain is built from TRBV30 and TRBJ2-3, with D possibly being TRBD2 (6 bases). Germline V gene sequence: CDR1 GTSNPN, CDR2 SVGIG (reference sequence). Trimming removed 7 bases at V and 1 base at J, with 15 bases between. The CDR3 spans 14 residues. Here the CDR3 DNA reads TGTGCCTTGGAATCTAGCGTAGGCACAGATACGCAGTATTTT. This translates into CALESSVGTDTQYF.

This clone has just one count. This chain joins TRBV25-1 and TRBJ2-5; D is perhaps TRBD2 (5 bases). The CDR3 covers 14 residues. With 5 bases removed from V and 1 base from J, the gap between germline ends came to 11 bases. Germline loops: CDR1 MGHDK, CDR2 SYGVNS. In nucleotides, the CDR3 is TGTGCCAGCAGTCAACCGGGATTCCAAGAGACCCAGTACTTC. Its translation: CASSQPGFQETQYF.

The chain recombines TRBV7-6 with TRBJ2-7; tentatively, D is TRBD2 (6 bases). The CDR3 covers 13 residues. The germline gives CDR1 SGHVS, CDR2 FNYEAQ. With 2 bases removed from V and 3 bases from J, the gap between germline ends came to 8 bases. The CDR3 nucleotides read TGTGCCAGCAGCTTACAGGGAGGCTACGAGCAGTACTTC. Encoded protein: CASSLQGGYEQYF.

The V and J genes are TRBV2 and TRBJ2-1, with 8 bases fitting TRBD2. Germline values: CDR1 SNHLY, CDR2 FYNNEI. J gave up 7 bases and V 6 bases, and 11 bases lay outside the gene matches. This CDR3 is 15 amino acids long. The CDR3 DNA reads TGTGCCAGCAGGACTGCCGGGGGGGTTAGTAATGAGCAGTTCTTC. Translating it yields CASRTAGGVSNEQFF.

The V and J genes are TRBV5-6 and TRBJ2-7; no clear D gene. V was trimmed by 0 bases and J by 3 bases, leaving 4 bases between them. This CDR3 is 12 amino acids long. CDR1 is SGHDT, CDR2 YYEEEE, per germline. This CDR3 is CASSLDYYEQYF. The CDR3 nucleotides are TGTGCCAGCAGCTTGGACTACTACGAGCAGTACTTC.

The gene calls are TRBV5-1 and TRBJ2-7; 7 bases agree with TRBD2. This CDR3 is built from 15 residues. V trimming: 1 base; J trimming: 0 bases; junction bases outside the gene matches: 4. Germline V lookup: CDR1 SGHRS, CDR2 YFSETQ. CDR3 in amino acids: CASSLSGGSSYEQYF. The CDR3 DNA is TGCGCCAGCAGCTTGTCTGGCGGGAGCTCCTACGAGCAGTACTTC.

The chain joins TRBV5-1 to TRBJ1-2; D perhaps matches TRBD1 (5 bases). Per germline, CDR1 SGHRS and CDR2 YFSETQ. V gave up 0 bases and J gave up 4 bases, with 19 bases separating them. The length of the CDR3 is 17 residues. In DNA, the CDR3 is TGCGCCAGCAGCTTGGCCTTCTCAGGTCAAAGGGGCTATGGCTACACCTTC. Translation gives CASSLAFSGQRGYGYTF. Based on the CDR3 plus reference TRBV5-1 and TRBJ1-2, the full variable domain is KAGVTQTPRYLIKTRGQQVTLSCSPISGHRSVSWYQQTPGQGLQFLFEYFSETQRNKGNFPGRFSGRQFSNSRSEMNVSTLELGDSALYLCASSLAFSGQRGYGYTFGSGTRLTVV.

The chain is built from TRBV4-1 and TRBJ1-5; weak D call: TRBD1 (6 bases). Looked up from germline, CDR1 is MGHRA and CDR2 is YSYEKL. The CDR3 covers 15 residues. The V and J ends lost 3 bases and 3 bases respectively, with 12 bases between them. CDR3 loop: CASSQVYRVNQPQHF. The CDR3 DNA reads TGCGCCAGCAGCCAGGTCTACAGGGTCAATCAGCCCCAGCATTTT.

The V and J genes are TRBV27 and TRBJ1-6; D might be TRBD1 (6 bases). V shed 0 bases and J shed 4 bases, with 10 bases lying between them. Per the germline V gene, CDR1 is MNHEY and CDR2 is SMNVEV (reference sequence). The length of the CDR3 is 16 residues. The CDR3 region is CASSLSGQFYNSPLHF. The CDR3 nucleotides read TGTGCCAGCAGTTTATCTGGACAGTTTTATAATTCACCCCTCCACTTT.